These T cell receptor beta chains were read from a single sample in a study of siplizumab effects on memory and regulatory T cells. The protocol was immunoSEQ multiplex PCR, while the TCRdb copy is restricted to in-frame clones and leaves out a portion. The data show approximately 110,000 clones, with about 93% seen just once and around 0.29% held by the top ten. The sequenced sample was CD4+ T cells sorted from blood. The origin of the receptors is a human donor in good health. The CDR3 runs from the conserved cysteine through the conserved F or W. D genes are given only for firm matches. For some rows the clone size is stated as once, few or many, or as a class when expanded; others skip it.

clone size	V gene	J gene	D gene	CDR3 protein	CDR3 DNA
once	TRBV7-9	TRBJ2-3	TRBD2	CASSLGIGGSLTDTQYF	TGTGCCAGCAGCTTAGGAATTGGCGGGAGTTTAACGGATACGCAGTATTTT
once	TRBV5-1	TRBJ2-5	NA	CASSLFSGVGETQYF	TGCGCCAGCAGCTTGTTCTCCGGAGTGGGGGAGACCCAGTACTTC
NA	TRBV11-3	TRBJ2-1	TRBD2	CASSSGTSGRDEQFF	TGTGCCAGCAGCTCCGGGACTAGCGGGAGGGATGAGCAGTTCTTC
NA	TRBV6-5	TRBJ1-1	TRBD1	CASSTRGGGYGEAFF	TGTGCCAGCAGTACCAGGGGAGGGGGCTATGGTGAAGCTTTCTTT
NA	TRBV6-6	TRBJ1-2	NA	CASSYSRAPGYGYTF	TGTGCCAGCAGTTACTCGAGAGCTCCAGGCTATGGCTACACCTTC
NA	TRBV14	TRBJ1-1	NA	CASSQDQITEAFF	TGTGCCAGCAGCCAAGACCAGATCACTGAAGCTTTCTTT
few	TRBV2	TRBJ1-1	NA	CASSLNPTANTEAFF	TGTGCCAGCAGTCTAAACCCGACAGCGAACACTGAAGCTTTCTTT
NA	TRBV19	TRBJ1-5	TRBD1	CASSMGTGGFGQPQHF	TGTGCCAGTAGTATGGGGACAGGGGGGTTCGGGCAGCCCCAGCATTTT
NA	TRBV6-6	TRBJ1-1	NA	CASSTEANTEAFF	TGTGCCAGCAGCACAGAGGCCAACACTGAAGCTTTCTTT
NA	TRBV7-2	TRBJ2-5	TRBD2	CASSLALLAGEETQYF	TGTGCCAGCAGCTTAGCCCTACTAGCGGGAGAAGAGACCCAGTACTTC
NA	TRBV4-1	TRBJ2-3	TRBD2	CASSRPGTKDTQYF	TGCGCCAGCAGCCGTCCCGGGACTAAAGATACGCAGTATTTT
NA	TRBV4-1	TRBJ2-7	NA	CASSQEGGRRGQQYF	TGCGCCAGCAGCCAAGAAGGGGGACGCCGAGGCCAGCAGTACTTC
NA	TRBV7-9	TRBJ2-3	NA	CASSPLMTSSTDTQYF	TGTGCCAGCAGCCCCCTTATGACTAGTAGCACAGATACGCAGTATTTT
few	TRBV2	TRBJ2-3	TRBD1	CASRHDRADTQYF	TGTGCCAGCAGGCACGACAGGGCAGATACGCAGTATTTT
NA	TRBV6-1	TRBJ2-7	NA	CATTPARAGVREQYF	TGTGCCACCACGCCCGCAAGGGCCGGGGTGCGGGAGCAGTACTTC
NA	TRBV13	TRBJ2-3	TRBD2	CASSSGLAGGAWADTQYF	TGTGCCAGCAGCTCCGGACTAGCGGGAGGGGCCTGGGCAGATACGCAGTATTTT
NA	TRBV4-1	TRBJ2-1	NA	CASSQGGNEQFF	TGCGCCAGCAGCCAAGGGGGGAATGAGCAGTTCTTC
NA	TRBV30	TRBJ1-2	TRBD1	CAWRGGQTYGYTF	TGTGCCTGGAGGGGGGGACAGACCTATGGCTACACCTTC
NA	TRBV5-1	TRBJ2-2	NA	CASSLHTGELFF	TGCGCCAGCAGCTTACACACCGGGGAGCTGTTTTTT
NA	TRBV27	TRBJ1-2	NA	CASSLVGRAYGYTF	TGTGCCAGCAGTTTAGTCGGCCGGGCCTATGGCTACACCTTC
NA	TRBV6-1	TRBJ2-6	NA	CASTLRSGANVLTF	TGTGCCAGCACGCTCCGGAGTGGGGCCAACGTCCTGACTTTC
NA	TRBV4-3	TRBJ2-2	TRBD2	CASSQEPRGGAGELFF	TGCGCCAGCAGCCAAGAACCGCGGGGGGGCGCCGGGGAGCTGTTTTTT
NA	TRBV7-3	TRBJ2-3	TRBD1	CASSIQGADTQYF	TGTGCCAGCAGCATACAGGGGGCAGATACGCAGTATTTT
NA	TRBV5-1	TRBJ2-5	TRBD2	CASSEGLAGVGETQYF	TGCGCCAGCAGCGAGGGACTAGCGGGAGTGGGAGAGACCCAGTACTTC
NA	TRBV29-1	TRBJ1-1	NA	CSVRLRTDMNTEAFF	TGCAGCGTCCGATTAAGGACAGACATGAACACTGAAGCTTTCTTT
NA	TRBV4-1	TRBJ1-5	NA	CASSQESGALSNQPQHF	TGCGCCAGCAGCCAAGAGTCAGGGGCCCTGAGCAATCAGCCCCAGCATTTT
once	TRBV19	TRBJ2-4	NA	CASSIQEDIQYF	TGTGCCAGTAGTATACAGGAGGACATTCAGTACTTC
NA	TRBV11-2	TRBJ1-3	NA	CASSRGRLEDTIYF	TGTGCCAGCAGCCGAGGACGCTTGGAAGACACCATATATTTT
NA	TRBV11-2	TRBJ1-2	NA	CASREGSTNYGYTF	TGTGCCAGCAGAGAGGGCTCAACTAACTATGGCTACACCTTC
NA	TRBV7-2	TRBJ1-1	NA	CASSSRGIEAFF	TGTGCCAGCAGCTCTAGGGGCATTGAAGCTTTCTTT
NA	TRBV11-2	TRBJ2-2	TRBD2	CASSILAGLLNTGELFF	TGTGCCAGCAGCATACTAGCGGGATTACTGAACACCGGGGAGCTGTTTTTT
NA	TRBV27	TRBJ1-5	NA	CASSPRALKRGMHF	TGTGCCAGCAGTCCCCGGGCCCTGAAAAGGGGCATGCATTTT
once	TRBV5-1	TRBJ1-6	NA	CASREGQGSSPLHF	TGCGCCAGCAGGGAGGGCCAGGGGAGTTCACCCCTCCACTTT
NA	TRBV2	TRBJ1-2	NA	CASSEAPANYGYTF	TGTGCCAGCAGTGAAGCGCCTGCTAACTATGGCTACACCTTC
NA	TRBV2	TRBJ2-7	NA	CASGTVTPYEQYF	TGTGCCAGCGGCACAGTTACCCCCTACGAGCAGTACTTC
once	TRBV7-6	TRBJ2-2	TRBD2	CATRTSGTGELFF	TGTGCCACCCGGACTAGCGGGACCGGGGAGCTGTTTTTT
NA	TRBV5-8	TRBJ1-2	NA	CASSTLNLGYTF	TGTGCCAGCAGCACGTTGAATCTGGGCTACACCTTC
NA	TRBV5-4	TRBJ1-3	NA	CASSTGLGSGNTIYF	TGTGCCAGCAGCACAGGGCTAGGCTCTGGAAACACCATATATTTT
NA	TRBV11-1	TRBJ2-4	TRBD1	CASSPTGDYAKNIQYF	TGTGCCAGCAGCCCCACAGGGGATTATGCCAAAAACATTCAGTACTTC
NA	TRBV27	TRBJ2-5	TRBD2	CASRLGTSGGWETQYF	TGTGCCAGCAGACTCGGGACTAGCGGGGGTTGGGAGACCCAGTACTTC
once	TRBV21-1	TRBJ1-3	NA	CASSKCTGGFFGNTIYF	TGTGCCAGCAGCAAATGCACAGGGGGCTTTTTCGGAAACACCATATATTTT
NA	TRBV10-2	TRBJ1-1	NA	CASSESGAITAFF	TGCGCCAGCAGTGAATCAGGGGCAATTACCGCTTTCTTT
NA	TRBV6-1	TRBJ2-7	NA	CASTRTDGPYEQYF	TGTGCCAGCACCCGGACGGACGGTCCCTACGAGCAGTACTTC
NA	TRBV15	TRBJ1-3	NA	CATSRDLVSGNTIYF	TGTGCCACCAGCAGAGATTTGGTTTCTGGAAACACCATATATTTT
NA	TRBV6-1	TRBJ1-1	TRBD1	CASRPQTGATEAFF	TGTGCCAGCAGACCCCAGACAGGGGCCACTGAAGCTTTCTTT
few	TRBV19	TRBJ1-2	NA	CASQPGSNYGYTF	TGTGCCTCCCAGCCGGGTTCTAACTATGGCTACACCTTC
NA	TRBV18	TRBJ2-2	TRBD2	CASSPWLAGGFSTGELFF	TGTGCCAGCTCACCATGGCTAGCGGGAGGTTTCAGCACCGGGGAGCTGTTTTTT
NA	TRBV27	TRBJ2-3	NA	CASSPYSSTDTQYF	TGTGCCAGCAGCCCATATTCGAGCACAGATACGCAGTATTTT
NA	TRBV30	TRBJ1-6	TRBD1	CAWDRATSPLHF	TGTGCCTGGGACAGGGCGACTTCACCCCTCCACTTT
NA	TRBV21-1	TRBJ1-4	NA	CASPRGGTGCSNEKLFF	TGTGCCAGCCCTCGGGGAGGGACAGGGTGCTCTAATGAAAAACTGTTTTTT
NA	TRBV5-1	TRBJ1-1	NA	CASSLVQGLNTEAFF	TGCGCCAGCAGCTTGGTTCAGGGTTTGAACACTGAAGCTTTCTTT
NA	TRBV9	TRBJ1-4	NA	CASSVGSHEKLFF	TGTGCCAGCAGCGTTGGCAGTCACGAAAAACTGTTTTTT
NA	TRBV19	TRBJ2-7	TRBD1	CASAQTGGDEQYF	TGTGCCAGTGCCCAGACAGGGGGTGACGAGCAGTACTTC